Listed below are T cell receptor beta chains from one sample, sequenced in a study of cytomegalovirus exposure and HLA in healthy donors. Profiling relied on immunoSEQ multiplex PCR, and the TCRdb table lists in-frame clones only, not all of them. The sample has about 160,000 clones; 75% are singletons. The sample consisted of PBMCs. Receptors were obtained from a male donor in good health and CMV-seronegative. Each CDR3 is given with its conserved first and last residue. The D gene is left open where the match is weak. Clone sizes are given selectively: once, few, many, or a class where the clone is expanded.

j_gene,abundance,v_gene,d_gene,CDR3aa,CDR3nt
TRBJ2-2,NA,TRBV6-1,NA,CASGADYTGELFF,TGTGCCAGCGGGGCAGACTACACCGGGGAGCTGTTTTTT
TRBJ1-4,NA,TRBV10-3,NA,CAIGPLATNEKLFF,TGTGCCATCGGGCCCTTGGCAACTAATGAAAAACTGTTTTTT
TRBJ2-3,NA,TRBV5-4,TRBD1,CASSLTTGGTDTQYF,TGTGCCAGCAGCTTGACGACAGGGGGCACAGATACGCAGTATTTT
TRBJ1-2,NA,TRBV9,NA,CASSVGGGYGYTF,TGTGCCAGCAGCGTCGGGGGAGGCTATGGCTACACCTTC
TRBJ2-2,NA,TRBV2,TRBD2,CASTGTSGGGMKFGELFF,TGTGCCAGCACCGGGACTAGCGGGGGAGGAATGAAGTTCGGGGAGCTGTTTTTT
TRBJ2-2,NA,TRBV9,TRBD2,CASTRTSGRAGGRTGELFF,TGTGCCAGCACCCGGACTAGCGGGAGGGCCGGGGGTCGGACCGGGGAGCTGTTTTTT
TRBJ2-7,NA,TRBV6-5,TRBD2,CASSYDGGSYEQYF,TGTGCCAGCAGTTACGACGGGGGGTCCTACGAGCAGTACTTC
TRBJ2-1,NA,TRBV7-9,NA,CASSLTGHNEQFF,TGTGCCAGCAGCTTGACAGGACACAATGAGCAGTTCTTC
TRBJ1-5,NA,TRBV4-2,NA,CASSQDQGSNQPQHF,TGTGCCAGCAGCCAAGATCAGGGCAGCAATCAGCCCCAGCATTTT
TRBJ1-5,NA,TRBV7-8,NA,CASSLGDIQHF,TGTGCCAGCAGTTTAGGTGACATTCAGCATTTT
TRBJ1-4,NA,TRBV7-9,NA,CASSSDNGHEKLFF,TGTGCCAGCAGCTCCGACAATGGCCACGAAAAACTGTTTTTT
TRBJ2-2,few,TRBV5-6,NA,CASSLPSATANTGELFF,TGTGCCAGCAGCTTGCCTAGCGCGACTGCGAACACCGGGGAGCTGTTTTTT
TRBJ1-5,NA,TRBV7-9,NA,CASSLDWSNQPQHF,TGTGCCAGCAGCTTAGACTGGAGCAATCAGCCCCAGCATTTT
TRBJ2-7,NA,TRBV9,NA,CASSVADSNSYEQYF,TGTGCCAGCAGCGTAGCGGACAGCAACAGCTACGAGCAGTACTTC
TRBJ2-7,NA,TRBV7-2,NA,CASSLGVAELYF,TGTGCCAGCAGCTTAGGGGTAGCGGAGCTGTACTTC
TRBJ2-1,NA,TRBV18,TRBD2,CASSPTSGTSKDNEQFF,TGTGCCAGCTCACCCACCTCCGGGACTAGCAAGGACAATGAGCAGTTCTTC
TRBJ1-1,NA,TRBV5-5,NA,CASSLDGATEAFF,TGTGCCAGCAGCTTAGATGGGGCCACTGAAGCTTTCTTT
TRBJ2-5,once,TRBV7-9,NA,CASSRRTAPLPETQYF,TGTGCCAGCAGCCGTCGGACAGCTCCCCTACCAGAGACCCAGTACTTC
TRBJ2-1,NA,TRBV10-2,NA,CASSSLGGNEQFF,TGCGCCAGCAGTTCCCTAGGGGGCAATGAGCAGTTCTTC
TRBJ2-3,NA,TRBV5-1,NA,CASSSSTDTQYF,TGCGCCAGCAGCTCTAGCACAGATACGCAGTATTTT
TRBJ2-5,NA,TRBV7-3,NA,CASSLAGQRETQYF,TGTGCCAGCAGCTTAGCCGGACAGCGGGAGACCCAGTACTTC
TRBJ1-1,few,TRBV28,NA,CATKRGNTEAFF,TGTGCCACCAAGCGGGGGAACACTGAAGCTTTCTTT
TRBJ1-6,NA,TRBV5-6,NA,CASGKIGLMNSPLHF,TGTGCCAGCGGCAAGATAGGACTGATGAATTCACCCCTCCACTTT
TRBJ1-5,NA,TRBV6-4,TRBD1,CASRARDRKFYQPQHF,TGTGCCAGCAGGGCCCGGGACAGGAAATTTTATCAGCCCCAGCATTTT
TRBJ1-2,NA,TRBV4-2,NA,CASSQKTGDRNYGYTF,TGTGCCAGCAGCCAAAAAACGGGGGACCGTAACTATGGCTACACCTTC
TRBJ2-5,few,TRBV5-1,NA,CASSLATGSQETQYF,TGCGCCAGCAGCTTGGCCACAGGGTCACAAGAGACCCAGTACTTC
TRBJ2-3,NA,TRBV6-4,NA,CASSKTPSSRADTQYF,TGTGCCAGCAGCAAAACACCCTCTTCGAGGGCAGATACGCAGTATTTT
TRBJ2-3,NA,TRBV9,NA,CASSQSGPDTQYF,TGTGCCAGCAGCCAGTCAGGGCCAGATACGCAGTATTTT
TRBJ2-7,NA,TRBV5-5,TRBD1,CASSSFPGTGTYEQYF,TGTGCCAGCAGCTCCTTCCCCGGGACAGGTACCTACGAGCAGTACTTC
TRBJ2-2,NA,TRBV1,NA,CTSSQARGWVTGELFF,TGCACCAGCAGCCAAGCGAGGGGGTGGGTTACCGGGGAGCTGTTTTTT
TRBJ2-7,NA,TRBV7-4,NA,CASSLVGVGTLYEQYF,TGTGCCAGCAGCTTAGTAGGGGTTGGGACTCTCTACGAGCAGTACTTC
TRBJ1-2,NA,TRBV28,NA,CAITGQGIRPNYYGYTF,TGTGCCATTACGGGGCAGGGGATTCGGCCTAACTACTATGGCTACACCTTC
TRBJ2-7,NA,TRBV18,NA,CASSPPGADPYEQYF,TGTGCCAGCTCCCCACCGGGGGCAGACCCCTACGAGCAGTACTTC
TRBJ2-1,NA,TRBV7-2,TRBD2,CASSLVAGGREQFF,TGTGCCAGCAGCTTAGTGGCAGGCGGGAGAGAGCAGTTCTTC
TRBJ2-7,NA,TRBV5-6,NA,CASSFGRSYEQYF,TGTGCCAGCAGCTTTGGGAGGTCCTACGAGCAGTACTTC
TRBJ1-2,NA,TRBV4-1,TRBD1,CASSQGPGQLNYGYTF,TGCGCCAGCAGCCAAGGGCCGGGACAGCTTAACTATGGCTACACCTTC
TRBJ2-3,NA,TRBV5-1,TRBD2,CASSLSSGSTDTQYF,TGCGCCAGCAGCTTGTCTAGCGGGAGTACAGATACGCAGTATTTT
TRBJ2-7,NA,TRBV6-5,NA,CATSPYGTIYEQYF,TGTGCCACCTCACCGTACGGGACAATCTACGAGCAGTACTTC
TRBJ1-1,NA,TRBV11-1,NA,CASMKEGNTEAFF,TGTGCCAGCATGAAGGAGGGAAACACTGAAGCTTTCTTT
TRBJ2-3,NA,TRBV5-1,NA,CASSLSGASTDTQYF,TGCGCCAGCAGCTTGTCGGGTGCTAGCACAGATACGCAGTATTTT
TRBJ2-5,NA,TRBV7-9,NA,CASSLVEGGETQYF,TGTGCCAGCAGCTTGGTAGAGGGGGGGGAGACCCAGTACTTC
TRBJ2-1,NA,TRBV6-1,NA,CASSEQPSDEQFF,TGTGCCAGCAGTGAACAACCCAGCGATGAGCAGTTCTTC
TRBJ2-5,NA,TRBV9,TRBD2,CASSAPFGTSGSEETQYF,TGTGCCAGCAGCGCCCCTTTCGGGACTAGCGGGTCGGAGGAGACCCAGTACTTC
TRBJ2-5,once,TRBV27,TRBD2,CASSSLLAGVQETQYF,TGTGCCAGCAGTTCGCTACTAGCGGGGGTCCAAGAGACCCAGTACTTC
TRBJ2-7,few,TRBV4-1,TRBD2,CASSQGVGLATEQYF,TGCGCCAGCAGCCAAGGGGTAGGACTAGCGACCGAGCAGTACTTC
TRBJ2-3,few,TRBV5-1,NA,CASSQRGRQDLGTDTQYF,TGCGCCAGCAGCCAACGGGGAAGACAGGATCTAGGCACAGATACGCAGTATTTT
TRBJ2-5,NA,TRBV18,TRBD1,CASSSGQGRQETQYF,TGTGCCAGCTCTTCGGGACAGGGAAGGCAAGAGACCCAGTACTTC
TRBJ2-3,few,TRBV6-5,TRBD2,CASSYTRLASADTQYF,TGTGCCAGCAGTTACACGAGACTAGCGTCTGCAGATACGCAGTATTTT
TRBJ2-7,NA,TRBV2,TRBD1,CASSEALGTGIYEQYF,TGTGCCAGCAGTGAAGCTCTTGGGACAGGAATCTACGAGCAGTACTTC
TRBJ1-3,NA,TRBV4-2,NA,CASSQHQGSGNTIYF,TGTGCCAGCAGCCAACATCAGGGTTCTGGAAACACCATATATTTT
TRBJ2-7,NA,TRBV20-1,NA,CSARPGDEQYF,TGCAGTGCTAGGCCAGGGGACGAGCAGTACTTC
TRBJ2-7,once,TRBV6-1,NA,CASSQHRDEQYF,TGTGCCAGCAGCCAACACAGGGACGAGCAGTACTTC
TRBJ1-2,NA,TRBV6-6,NA,CASNPTHNYGYTF,TGTGCCAGCAACCCAACACATAACTATGGCTACACCTTC